Following are 9 T cell receptor beta chains from one sample sequenced in a study of blood T cell repertoires in COVID-19. Sequencing used immunoSEQ multiplex PCR; TCRdb keeps in-frame clones, though not all of them. The sample contains about 130,000 clones, approximately 86% of which appear only once. Sequencing was done on a sample of peripheral blood. Receptors were obtained from a woman between 65 and 79 years old with COVID-19, enrolled during active disease.

The chain uses TRBV5-1 and TRBJ1-3, with 10 bases that match TRBD1. Germline values: CDR1 SGHRS, CDR2 YFSETQ. Trimming took 2 bases from V and 1 from J; bases not matched to a gene: 6. The CDR3 length is 17 residues. The CDR3 region is CASSFTTGGLSGNTIYF. In nucleotides, the CDR3 is TGCGCCAGCAGCTTTACGACAGGGGGCTTGTCTGGAAACACCATATATTTT.

The V and J genes are TRBV6-5 and TRBJ1-6; D gene uncertain. This CDR3 has 12 residues. V was pared by 7 bases and J by 10 bases, with 11 bases between. Germline lookup yields CDR1 MNHEY and CDR2 SVGAGI. This CDR3 reads CASKKVGSPLHF. For the CDR3, the DNA is TGTGCCAGCAAAAAAGTGGGCTCACCCCTCCACTTT.

The rearrangement uses TRBV7-3 and TRBJ2-3; D possibly corresponds to TRBD1 (5 bases). Germline CDR1 is SGHTA and CDR2 is FQGTGA. V shed 2 bases and J shed 5 bases, with 11 bases lying between them. The CDR3 sequence is 14 residues long. The CDR3 region is CASSLQGSRDTQYF. The CDR3, as DNA: TGTGCCAGCAGCTTACAGGGATCGAGAGATACGCAGTATTTT.

The V gene is TRBV3-1 (or the pseudogene TRBV3-2), the J gene TRBJ2-3, with 7 bases identical to TRBD2. With 6 bases clipped from V and 1 base from J, the junction kept 13 bases outside the gene matches. Germline loops: CDR1 LGHDT, CDR2 YNNKEL (reference sequence). The CDR3 consists of 17 residues. The CDR3 sequence is CASRRRANSGRTDTQYF. CDR3 sequence (DNA): TGTGCCAGCAGACGAAGGGCTAATAGCGGGCGCACAGATACGCAGTATTTT.

V usage is TRBV7-9 and J usage is TRBJ2-1; D possibly corresponds to TRBD2 (6 bases). Germline assignment: CDR1 SEHNR and CDR2 FQNEAQ (reference sequence). This CDR3 is 13 amino acids long. Trimming shortened V by 1 base and J by 8 bases, and 9 bases separated the two germline ends. This CDR3 is CASSLDSGDEQFF. The CDR3 bases are TGTGCCAGCAGCTTAGACTCGGGAGATGAGCAGTTCTTC.

The genes are TRBV29-1 and TRBJ2-4; TRBD1 agrees at 9 bases. Germline CDR1 reads SQVTM; CDR2 reads ANQGSEA. V gave up 8 bases and J gave up 10 bases; unmatched junction bases: 9. CDR3 length: 12 residues. CDR3 in amino acids: CSTPGQGKIQYF. The CDR3 nucleotides are TGCAGCACTCCGGGACAGGGAAAGATTCAGTACTTC.

In its sample, this clone was seen once. This chain links TRBV7-9 with TRBJ1-2; the match to TRBD1 covers 9 bases. CDR3 length equals 14 residues. After removal of 3 bases from V and 4 bases from J, the junction contained 3 bases not matched to a gene. Germline assignment: CDR1 SEHNR and CDR2 FQNEAQ (reference sequence). As DNA, the CDR3 is TGTGCCAGCAGCTTTACAGGGGGCACCTATGGCTACACCTTC. Protein: CASSFTGGTYGYTF.

The J gene is TRBJ2-1, the V gene TRBV7-9, with 10 bases that match TRBD1. The V and J ends lost 1 base and 2 bases, in that order; junction bases with no gene match: 2. CDR3 length equals 16 residues. The V gene's germline CDR1 is SEHNR and CDR2 FQNEAQ (reference sequence). The CDR3 DNA sequence: TGTGCCAGCAGCTTAGGGGACAGGGGAACCTACAATGAGCAGTTCTTC. Amino acids: CASSLGDRGTYNEQFF.

This chain links TRBV28 with TRBJ1-1; the D is unclear. In germline, CDR1 is MDHEN, CDR2 SYDVKM. This CDR3 spans 16 amino acids. Trimming left V 3 bases short and J 1 base short, with 15 bases between. The CDR3 spells CASSLTSGVPNTEAFF. In DNA form, the CDR3 reads TGTGCCAGCAGTTTGACGTCCGGGGTACCGAACACTGAAGCTTTCTTT.